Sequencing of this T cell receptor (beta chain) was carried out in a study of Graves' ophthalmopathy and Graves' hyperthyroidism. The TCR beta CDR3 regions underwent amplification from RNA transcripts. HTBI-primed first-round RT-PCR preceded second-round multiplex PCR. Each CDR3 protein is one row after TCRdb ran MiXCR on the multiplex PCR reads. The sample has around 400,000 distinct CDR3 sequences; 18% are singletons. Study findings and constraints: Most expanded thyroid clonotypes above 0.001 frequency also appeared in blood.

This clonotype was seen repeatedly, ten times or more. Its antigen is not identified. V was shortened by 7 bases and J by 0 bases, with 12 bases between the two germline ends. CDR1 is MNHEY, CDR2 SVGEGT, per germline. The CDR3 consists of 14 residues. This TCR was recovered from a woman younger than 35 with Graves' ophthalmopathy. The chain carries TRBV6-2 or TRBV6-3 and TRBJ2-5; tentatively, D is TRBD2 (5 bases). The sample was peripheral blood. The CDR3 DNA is TGTGCCAGCATTCCCGACGGGGACCAAGAGACCCAGTACTTC. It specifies CASIPDGDQETQYF.